The rows below give T cell receptor beta chains drawn from one sample of a study of cytomegalovirus exposure and HLA in healthy donors. Only in-frame clones appear in the TCRdb table, and some are missing; sequencing was by immunoSEQ multiplex PCR. Here the sample spans under 200,000 clones, 10% to 15% being singletons. Sequencing was performed on PBMCs. Every receptor here comes from a man in his fifties or sixties in good health and CMV-seropositive. The CDR3 runs from the conserved cysteine through the conserved F or W. The D gene is left open where the match is weak. Size is stated for part of the rows, as once, few or many counts, or as a class when the clone is expanded.

d_call,clone_size,j_call,v_call,cdr3_aa,cdr3_nt
.,.,TRBJ1-2,TRBV13,CASSLLTGNGYTF,TGTGCCAGCAGTCTTTTGACAGGAAATGGCTACACCTTC
TRBD1,few,TRBJ1-4,TRBV7-9,CASSPTGTATNEKLFF,TGTGCCAGCAGCCCGACAGGGACTGCAACTAATGAAAAACTGTTTTTT
.,few,TRBJ1-2,TRBV4-2,CASSQEGGYGYTF,TGTGCCAGCAGCCAAGAGGGGGGCTATGGCTACACCTTC
TRBD1,few,TRBJ2-5,TRBV18,CASSPNRGSETQYF,TGTGCCAGCTCACCAAACAGGGGATCCGAGACCCAGTACTTC
.,.,TRBJ2-5,TRBV28,CASSFTGMGTQYF,TGTGCCAGCAGTTTCACAGGGATGGGAACCCAGTACTTC
TRBD1,few,TRBJ1-2,TRBV11-3,CASTPGQGGDYGYTF,TGTGCCAGCACCCCGGGACAGGGGGGAGACTATGGCTACACCTTC
TRBD1,few,TRBJ1-2,TRBV5-4,CASSKDRGQIYGYTF,TGTGCCAGCAGCAAGGACAGGGGGCAAATCTATGGCTACACCTTC
TRBD2,few,TRBJ2-1,TRBV6-1,CASINSGGFYNEQFF,TGTGCCAGCATTAATAGCGGGGGATTTTACAATGAGCAGTTCTTC
.,.,TRBJ2-1,TRBV7-2,CASSLDRAPHNEQFF,TGTGCCAGCAGCTTAGACAGGGCGCCCCACAATGAGCAGTTCTTC
.,.,TRBJ1-5,TRBV25-1,CASSEVGGNQPQHF,TGTGCCAGCAGTGAGGTCGGGGGCAATCAGCCCCAGCATTTT
.,few,TRBJ2-3,TRBV2,CASSLGSRTDTQYF,TGTGCCAGCAGCCTTGGTAGTCGGACAGATACGCAGTATTTT
.,medium-sized,TRBJ1-5,TRBV5-5,CASSRDSGRLNQPQHF,TGTGCCAGCAGCAGAGACAGTGGCCGTCTCAATCAGCCCCAGCATTTT
.,few,TRBJ2-7,TRBV4-3,CASSQEGAGAYEQYF,TGCGCCAGCAGCCAAGAAGGCGCAGGGGCCTACGAGCAGTACTTC
.,.,TRBJ1-1,TRBV25-1,CASGRGSNIEAFF,TGTGCCAGCGGAAGGGGATCGAACATTGAAGCCTTCTTT
.,.,TRBJ2-2,TRBV7-2,CASSPGLGAGELFF,TGTGCCAGCAGTCCAGGACTGGGTGCCGGGGAGCTGTTTTTT
TRBD1,few,TRBJ1-5,TRBV5-6,CASSFPRKDREHQPQHF,TGTGCCAGCAGCTTCCCACGGAAGGACAGGGAACATCAGCCCCAGCATTTT
TRBD1,.,TRBJ2-4,TRBV19,CASAQGAGISIQYF,TGTGCCAGTGCACAGGGGGCCGGTATAAGCATTCAGTACTTC
.,.,TRBJ2-1,TRBV4-3,CASSQWGMRTTNNEQFF,TGCGCCAGCAGCCAATGGGGAATGAGGACTACCAACAATGAGCAGTTCTTC
.,few,TRBJ1-2,TRBV28,CASSLQTGIRGYTF,TGTGCCAGCAGTTTACAAACCGGGATACGGGGCTACACCTTC
TRBD1,.,TRBJ2-2,TRBV11-2,CASSQTGGASTGELFF,TGTGCCAGCAGCCAGACAGGGGGCGCGAGCACCGGGGAGCTGTTTTTT
.,few,TRBJ2-5,TRBV19,CASRSGVQETQYF,TGTGCCAGTAGATCGGGGGTGCAAGAGACCCAGTACTTC
TRBD1,few,TRBJ2-2,TRBV27,CASSRRQGNTGELFF,TGTGCCAGCAGCCGACGACAGGGTAACACCGGGGAGCTGTTTTTT
.,.,TRBJ2-3,TRBV5-1,CASSARPTGPTDTQYF,TGCGCCAGCAGCGCGAGGCCAACTGGCCCCACAGATACGCAGTATTTT
.,.,TRBJ1-6,TRBV2,CASSEDSVSPLHF,TGTGCCAGCAGTGAGGACAGTGTGTCGCCCCTCCACTTT
.,.,TRBJ2-5,TRBV11-3,CASSWGDWETQYF,TGTGCCAGCAGCTGGGGGGATTGGGAGACCCAGTACTTC
TRBD1,few,TRBJ2-5,TRBV5-1,CASSSGQGAYGETQYF,TGCGCCAGCAGCTCCGGACAGGGGGCGTATGGAGAGACCCAGTACTTC
TRBD2,few,TRBJ2-3,TRBV29-1,CSVSSSGGSGDTQYF,TGCAGCGTTAGCAGTAGCGGGGGAAGTGGAGATACGCAGTATTTT
.,few,TRBJ2-5,TRBV7-2,CASSLPRGGETQYF,TGTGCCAGCAGCTTACCTCGAGGGGGAGAGACCCAGTACTTC
.,.,TRBJ2-1,TRBV25-1,CASRATGSYNEQFF,TGTGCCAGCAGGGCTACGGGATCTTACAATGAGCAGTTCTTC
TRBD2,.,TRBJ2-5,TRBV7-2,CASSLRLAGVETQYF,TGTGCCAGCAGCCTGAGGCTAGCGGGGGTAGAGACCCAGTACTTC
.,few,TRBJ2-2,TRBV7-6,CASSLGETGELFF,TGTGCCAGCAGCTTAGGGGAGACCGGGGAGCTGTTTTTT
TRBD1,.,TRBJ2-3,TRBV4-3,CASSQTGGAGTDTQYF,TGCGCCAGCAGCCAGACAGGGGGCGCGGGCACAGATACGCAGTATTTT
.,.,TRBJ1-1,TRBV7-2,CASSLRQGHTEAFF,TGTGCCAGCAGCTTAAGGCAGGGTCACACTGAAGCTTTCTTT
TRBD1,few,TRBJ1-2,TRBV28,CASSAGQGYGYTF,TGTGCCAGCAGCGCGGGACAGGGGTATGGCTACACCTTC
.,.,TRBJ2-3,TRBV2,CASSVGSGTQYF,TGTGCCAGCAGTGTTGGTAGCGGTACGCAGTATTTT
TRBD1,.,TRBJ2-1,TRBV11-2,CASSIPGGNEQFF,TGTGCCAGCAGCATCCCAGGGGGCAATGAGCAGTTCTTC
.,few,TRBJ1-1,TRBV13,CASSPPDKNTEAFF,TGTGCCAGCAGCCCTCCGGACAAGAACACTGAAGCTTTCTTT